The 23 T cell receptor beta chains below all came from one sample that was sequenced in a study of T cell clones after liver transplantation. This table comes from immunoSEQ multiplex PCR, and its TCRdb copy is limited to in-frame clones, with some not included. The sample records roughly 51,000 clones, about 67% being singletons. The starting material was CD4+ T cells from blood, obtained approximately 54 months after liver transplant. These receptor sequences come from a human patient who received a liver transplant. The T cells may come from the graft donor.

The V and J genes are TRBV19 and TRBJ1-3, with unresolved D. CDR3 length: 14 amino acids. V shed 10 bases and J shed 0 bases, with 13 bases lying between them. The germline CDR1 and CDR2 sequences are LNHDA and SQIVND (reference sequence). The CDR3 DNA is TGTGCCACAACTTATCGGAGCTCTGGAAACACCATATATTTT. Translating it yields CATTYRSSGNTIYF.

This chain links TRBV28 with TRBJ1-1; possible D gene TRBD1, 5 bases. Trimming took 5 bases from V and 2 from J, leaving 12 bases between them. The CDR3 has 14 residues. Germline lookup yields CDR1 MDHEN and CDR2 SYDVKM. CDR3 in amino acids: CASSPRGFNTEAFF. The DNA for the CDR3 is TGTGCCAGCAGTCCCCGGGGGTTCAACACTGAAGCTTTCTTT.

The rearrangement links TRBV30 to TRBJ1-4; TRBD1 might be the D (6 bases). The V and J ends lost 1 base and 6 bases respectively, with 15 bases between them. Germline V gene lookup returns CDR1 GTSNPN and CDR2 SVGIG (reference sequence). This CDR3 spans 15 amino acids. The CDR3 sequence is CAWSEGIQGDEKLFF. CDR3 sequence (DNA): TGTGCCTGGAGTGAGGGAATACAGGGAGATGAAAAACTGTTTTTT.

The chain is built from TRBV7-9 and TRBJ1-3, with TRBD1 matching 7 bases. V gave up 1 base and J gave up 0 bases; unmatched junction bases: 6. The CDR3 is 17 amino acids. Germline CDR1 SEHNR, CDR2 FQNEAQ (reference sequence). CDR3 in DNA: TGTGCCAGCAGCTTAGAACAGGGGCATAGCTCTGGAAACACCATATATTTT. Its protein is CASSLEQGHSSGNTIYF.

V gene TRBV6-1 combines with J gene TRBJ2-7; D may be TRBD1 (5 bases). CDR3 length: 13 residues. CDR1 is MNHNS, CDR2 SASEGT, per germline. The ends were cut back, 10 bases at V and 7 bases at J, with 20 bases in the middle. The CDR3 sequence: CATERRGLREQYF. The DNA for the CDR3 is TGTGCCACCGAACGTAGGGGTTTGAGGGAGCAGTACTTC.

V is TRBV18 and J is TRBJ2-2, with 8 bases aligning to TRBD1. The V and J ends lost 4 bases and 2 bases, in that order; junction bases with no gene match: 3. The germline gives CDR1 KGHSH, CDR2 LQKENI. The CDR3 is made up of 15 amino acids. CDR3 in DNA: TGTGCCAGCTCACAAGGGACAGGCAACACCGGGGAGCTGTTTTTT. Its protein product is CASSQGTGNTGELFF. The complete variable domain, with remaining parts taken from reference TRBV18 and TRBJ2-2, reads NAGVMQNPRHLVRRRGQEARLRCSPMKGHSHVYWYRQLPEEGLKFMVYLQKENIIDESGMPKERFSAEFPKEGPSILRIQQVVRGDSAAYFCASSQGTGNTGELFFGEGSRLTVL.

CDR3 sequence reads: CASSVGRSSNTGELFF. The DNA for the CDR3 is TGTGCCAGCAGCGTAGGTCGGAGCTCGAACACCGGGGAGCTGTTTTTT. The chain combines TRBV9 with TRBJ2-2; unclear D gene. Trimming took 0 bases from V and 0 from J, leaving 9 bases between them. This CDR3 contains 16 residues. CDR1 is SGDLS, CDR2 YYNGEE, per germline.

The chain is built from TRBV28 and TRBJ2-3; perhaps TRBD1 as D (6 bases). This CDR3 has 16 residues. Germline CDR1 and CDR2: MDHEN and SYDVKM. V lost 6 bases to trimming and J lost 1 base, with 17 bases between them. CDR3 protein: CASSQTRGRGTDTQYF. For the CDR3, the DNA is TGTGCCAGCAGCCAAACCAGGGGAAGGGGCACAGATACGCAGTATTTT.

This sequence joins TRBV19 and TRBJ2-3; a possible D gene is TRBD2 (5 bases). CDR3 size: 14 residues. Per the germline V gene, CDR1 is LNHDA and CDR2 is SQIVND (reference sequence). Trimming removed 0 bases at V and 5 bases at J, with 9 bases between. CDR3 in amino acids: CASSIDGDRDTQYF. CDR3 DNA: TGTGCCAGTAGTATAGACGGGGATCGAGATACGCAGTATTTT. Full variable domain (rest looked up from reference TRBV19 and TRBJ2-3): DGGITQSPKYLFRKEGQNVTLSCEQNLNHDAMYWYRQDPGQGLRLIYYSQIVNDFQKGDIAEGYSVSREKKESFPLTVTSAQKNPTAFYLCASSIDGDRDTQYFGPGTRLTVL.

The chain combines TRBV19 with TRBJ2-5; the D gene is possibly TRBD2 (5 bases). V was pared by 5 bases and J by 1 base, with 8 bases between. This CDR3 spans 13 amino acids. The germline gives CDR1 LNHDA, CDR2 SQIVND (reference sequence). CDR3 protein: CASSRGSQETQYF. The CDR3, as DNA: TGTGCCAGTAGTCGCGGGTCCCAAGAGACCCAGTACTTC.

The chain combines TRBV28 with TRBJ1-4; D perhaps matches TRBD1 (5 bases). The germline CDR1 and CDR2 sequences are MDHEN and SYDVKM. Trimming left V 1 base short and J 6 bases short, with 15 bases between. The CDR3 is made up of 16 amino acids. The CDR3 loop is CASSLSLGELDEKLFF. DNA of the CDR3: TGTGCCAGCAGTTTATCCCTGGGGGAACTAGATGAAAAACTGTTTTTT. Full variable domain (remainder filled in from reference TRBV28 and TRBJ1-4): DVKVTQSSRYLVKRTGEKVFLECVQDMDHENMFWYRQDPGLGLRLIYFSYDVKMKEKGDIPEGYSVSREKKERFSLILESASTNQTSMYLCASSLSLGELDEKLFFGSGTQLSVL.

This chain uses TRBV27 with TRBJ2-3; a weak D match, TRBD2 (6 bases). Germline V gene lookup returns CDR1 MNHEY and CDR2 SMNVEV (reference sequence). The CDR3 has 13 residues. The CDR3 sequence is CATTREGTDTQYF. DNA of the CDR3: TGTGCTACCACCAGGGAGGGCACAGATACGCAGTATTTT.

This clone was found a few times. CDR3 loop: CASSESADRGGNQPQHF. In DNA, the CDR3 is TGTGCCAGCAGTGAAAGTGCGGACAGGGGCGGGAATCAGCCCCAGCATTTT. J is TRBJ1-5 and V is TRBV6-1; TRBD1 matches at 9 bases. CDR3 length: 17 amino acids. CDR1 is MNHNS and CDR2 is SASEGT in the germline V gene. With V trimmed by 2 bases and J by 4 bases, 9 bases remained unmatched.

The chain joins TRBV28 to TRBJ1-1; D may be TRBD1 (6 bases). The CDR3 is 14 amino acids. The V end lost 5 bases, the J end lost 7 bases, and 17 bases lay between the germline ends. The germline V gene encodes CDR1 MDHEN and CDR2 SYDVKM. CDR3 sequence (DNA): TGTGCCAGCAGTCCCCCTAGGGGGGGCCTTGAAGCTTTCTTT. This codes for CASSPPRGGLEAFF.

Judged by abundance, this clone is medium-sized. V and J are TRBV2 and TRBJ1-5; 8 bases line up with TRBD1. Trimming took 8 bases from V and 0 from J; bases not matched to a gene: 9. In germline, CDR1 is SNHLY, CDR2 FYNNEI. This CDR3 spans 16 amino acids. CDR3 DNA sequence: TGTGCCAGCGCTGGACAGGGAGGACGTAGCAATCAGCCCCAGCATTTT. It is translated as CASAGQGGRSNQPQHF. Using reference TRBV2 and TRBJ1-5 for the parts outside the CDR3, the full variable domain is EPEVTQTPSHQVTQMGQEVILRCVPISNHLYFYWYRQILGQKVEFLVSFYNNEISEKSEIFDDQFSVERPDGSNFTLKIRSTKLEDSAMYFCASAGQGGRSNQPQHFGDGTRLSIL.

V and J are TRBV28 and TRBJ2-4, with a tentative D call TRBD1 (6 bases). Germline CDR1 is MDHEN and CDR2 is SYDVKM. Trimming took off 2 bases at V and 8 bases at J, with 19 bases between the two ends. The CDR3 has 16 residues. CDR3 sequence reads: CASSLNRVEVYDIQYF. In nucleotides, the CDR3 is TGTGCCAGCAGTTTAAACAGGGTGGAGGTTTATGACATTCAGTACTTC.

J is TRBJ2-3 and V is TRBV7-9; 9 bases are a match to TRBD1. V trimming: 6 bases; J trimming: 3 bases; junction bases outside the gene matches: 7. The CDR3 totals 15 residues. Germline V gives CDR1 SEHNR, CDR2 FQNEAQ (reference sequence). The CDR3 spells CASSYGTGRTDTQYF. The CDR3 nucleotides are TGTGCCAGCAGTTACGGGACAGGGAGGACAGATACGCAGTATTTT. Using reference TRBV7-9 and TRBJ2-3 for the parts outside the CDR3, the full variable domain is DTGVSQNPRHKITKRGQNVTFRCDPISEHNRLYWYRQTLGQGPEFLTYFQNEAQLEKSRLLSDRFSAERPKGSFSTLEIQRTEQGDSAMYLCASSYGTGRTDTQYFGPGTRLTVL.

The CDR3 coding sequence is TGTGCCAGCAGCGTAGCCATCAACCCCTGGGGCACAGATACGCAGTATTTT. This encodes CASSVAINPWGTDTQYF. This chain uses TRBV9 with TRBJ2-3; D is unresolved. Germline assignment: CDR1 SGDLS and CDR2 YYNGEE. Trimming shortened V by 0 bases and J by 1 base, and 15 bases separated the two germline ends. The CDR3 contains 17 residues. Drawing the rest from reference TRBV9 and TRBJ2-3, the complete variable domain is DSGVTQTPKHLITATGQRVTLRCSPRSGDLSVYWYQQSLDQGLQFLIQYYNGEERAKGNILERFSAQQFPDLHSELNLSSLELGDSALYFCASSVAINPWGTDTQYFGPGTRLTVL.

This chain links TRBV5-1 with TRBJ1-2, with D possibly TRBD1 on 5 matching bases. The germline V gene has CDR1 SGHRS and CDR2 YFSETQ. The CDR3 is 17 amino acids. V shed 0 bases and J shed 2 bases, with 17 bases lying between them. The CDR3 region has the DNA TGCGCCAGCAGCTTGGATGGGGCTTCCCTAATAAACTATGGCTACACCTTC. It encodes CASSLDGASLINYGYTF.

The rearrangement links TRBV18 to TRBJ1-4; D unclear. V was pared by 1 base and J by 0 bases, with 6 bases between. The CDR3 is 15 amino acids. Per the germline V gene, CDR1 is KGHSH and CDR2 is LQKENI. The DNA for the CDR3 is TGTGCCAGCTCACCACGGGATGCAACTAATGAAAAACTGTTTTTT. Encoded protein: CASSPRDATNEKLFF.

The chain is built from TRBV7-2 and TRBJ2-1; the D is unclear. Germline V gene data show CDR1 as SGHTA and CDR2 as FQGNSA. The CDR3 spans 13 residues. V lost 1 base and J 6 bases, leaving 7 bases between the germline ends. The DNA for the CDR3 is TGTGCCAGCAGCTTAGTGCTCAGCAATGAGCAGTTCTTC. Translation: CASSLVLSNEQFF.

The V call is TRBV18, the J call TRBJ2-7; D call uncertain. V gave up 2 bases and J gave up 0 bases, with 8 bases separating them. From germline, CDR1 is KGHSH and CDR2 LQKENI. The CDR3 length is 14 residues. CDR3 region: CASSPAPGSYEQYF. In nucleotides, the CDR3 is TGTGCCAGCTCACCAGCCCCGGGCTCCTACGAGCAGTACTTC.

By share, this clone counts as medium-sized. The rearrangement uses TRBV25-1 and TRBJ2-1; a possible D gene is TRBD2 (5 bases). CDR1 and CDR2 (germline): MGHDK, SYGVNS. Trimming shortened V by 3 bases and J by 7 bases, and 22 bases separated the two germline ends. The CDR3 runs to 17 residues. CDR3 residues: CASSDSGRALVMNEQFF. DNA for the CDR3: TGTGCCAGCAGTGACTCGGGGAGAGCCCTCGTGATGAATGAGCAGTTCTTC.